The next 6 T cell receptor beta chains were all read from a single sample in a study of T-cell reconstitution after alpha-beta-depleted transplantation in children. Researchers prepared the TCRbeta library using unique molecular identifiers, the study reports. TCRdb passed the PCR reads through MiXCR, listing each CDR3 protein once. The data show about 72,000 distinct CDR3 sequences, with about 6.7% seen just once and around 2.4% held by the top ten. The sequencing used PBMCs from the stem cell graft donor, collected from the stem cell graft. Receptors originate from a human donor who donated a stem cell graft to a child with acute lymphoblastic leukemia.

This clonotype has at least ten counts. The chain uses TRBV7-8 and TRBJ1-6, with a possible D match to TRBD1 (5 bases). The germline CDR1 and CDR2 sequences are SGHVS and FQNEAQ. CDR3 length: 16 residues. V gave up 3 bases and J gave up 3 bases, with 12 bases separating them. The CDR3 loop reads CASSFSGSVYNSPLHF. CDR3 sequence (DNA): TGTGCCAGCAGCTTTTCAGGGTCGGTCTATAATTCACCCCTCCACTTT.

This clonotype was picked up many times. The gene calls are TRBV20-1 and TRBJ2-1; D possibly corresponds to TRBD1 (6 bases). This CDR3 has 11 residues. Per the germline V gene, CDR1 is DFQATT and CDR2 is SNEGSKA (reference sequence). With 1 base removed from V and 12 bases from J, the gap between germline ends came to 10 bases. CDR3 in DNA: TGCAGTGCTAGAGGGACAGAGAGGCAGTTCTTC. Translation: CSARGTERQFF.

In this sample, this clonotype turned up many times. This chain joins TRBV5-1 and TRBJ2-3; the D is unclear. Germline V gene data show CDR1 as SGHRS and CDR2 as YFSETQ. With 5 bases removed from V and 2 bases from J, the gap between germline ends came to 12 bases. The CDR3 contains 14 residues. The CDR3 reads CASRLDPTTDTQYF. In DNA, the CDR3 is TGCGCCAGCAGACTGGACCCGACCACAGATACGCAGTATTTT. Full variable domain (remainder filled in from reference TRBV5-1 and TRBJ2-3): KAGVTQTPRYLIKTRGQQVTLSCSPISGHRSVSWYQQTPGQGLQFLFEYFSETQRNKGNFPGRFSGRQFSNSRSEMNVSTLELGDSALYLCASRLDPTTDTQYFGPGTRLTVL.

This clonotype has a count of ten or more. The rearrangement joins TRBV24-1 to TRBJ2-1; 12 bases map to TRBD2. CDR1 is KGHDR, CDR2 SFDVKD, per germline. Trimming cost V 3 bases and J 6 bases; bases outside gene matches: 5. CDR3 length: 16 residues. DNA of the CDR3: TGTGCCACCAGTGATCCTAGCGGGGGGGCCTCCAATGAGCAGTTCTTC. It yields the protein CATSDPSGGASNEQFF.

This clonotype was seen at least ten times. CDR3 sequence reads: CASRPGVEAFF. The DNA of the CDR3 is TGTGCCAGCAGACCGGGGGTTGAAGCTTTCTTT. The V call is TRBV2, the J call TRBJ1-1, with D possibly TRBD1 on 5 matching bases. Germline values: CDR1 SNHLY, CDR2 FYNNEI. The CDR3 totals 11 residues. The V gene lost 6 bases and the J gene lost 7 bases, with 9 bases spanning the gap.

This clonotype was counted at least ten times. The chain uses TRBV6-4 and TRBJ2-6; D is unclear. The CDR3 totals 17 residues. Trimming shortened V by 0 bases and J by 2 bases, and 11 bases separated the two germline ends. The germline CDR1 and CDR2 sequences are MRHNA and SNTAGT. Here the CDR3 DNA reads TGTGCCAGCAGTGACTCGGTCGCCGACACTGGGGCCAACGTCCTGACTTTC. It specifies CASSDSVADTGANVLTF.